These 27 T cell receptor beta chains were all obtained from the same sample, sequenced in a study of PD-L1 blockade in urothelial cancer. Using immunoSEQ multiplex PCR, the repertoire was profiled, and TCRdb retains in-frame clones only, with some absent. The table shows 45,000 or so clones, with 82% occurring only once. Sample: PBMCs, taken around atezolizumab (anti-PD-L1) treatment. These receptors were taken from a man in his sixties or seventies with urothelial cancer.

The genes are TRBV27 and TRBJ2-5, with a tentative D call TRBD2 (5 bases). V lost 5 bases and J lost 2, with 15 bases in between. In germline, CDR1 is MNHEY, CDR2 SMNVEV (reference sequence). The CDR3 contains 15 residues. The CDR3 bases are TGTGCCAGCAGTCGGGGTACCTTCAGTCAAGAGACCCAGTACTTC. The encoded protein is CASSRGTFSQETQYF.

This clone was picked up one time. The chain has TRBV6-1 and TRBJ1-6; a possible D gene is TRBD1 (5 bases). Germline V lookup: CDR1 MNHNS, CDR2 SASEGT. The CDR3 is 15 amino acids. The germline V and J ends were trimmed by 4 bases and 5 bases, with 12 bases remaining between them. In DNA, the CDR3 is TGTGCCAGCAGTGGCGGTTCAGGGAATAATTCACCCCTCCACTTT. Translating it yields CASSGGSGNNSPLHF.

This clone was seen only a few times. The rearrangement uses TRBV5-1 and TRBJ1-2; 10 bases are a match to TRBD1. CDR1 is SGHRS and CDR2 is YFSETQ in the germline V gene. CDR3 length: 14 residues. J lost 6 bases, V lost 4 bases, and 6 bases had no gene match. This CDR3 is CASSGDRGGHGYTF. The CDR3 nucleotides read TGCGCCAGCAGCGGGGACAGGGGAGGACATGGCTACACCTTC.

The chain recombines TRBV5-1 with TRBJ2-1; D might be TRBD2 (5 bases). This CDR3 has 14 residues. Germline CDR1 reads SGHRS; CDR2 reads YFSETQ. V lost 5 bases, J lost 4 bases, and 13 bases lay in between. The CDR3 DNA reads TGCGCCAGCAGGCTTTTTGAGGGTTACAATGAGCAGTTCTTC. It specifies CASRLFEGYNEQFF.

The gene calls are TRBV11-2 and TRBJ1-1; TRBD1 matches at 7 bases. The germline CDR1 and CDR2 sequences are SGHAT and FQNNGV. This CDR3 contains 16 residues. Losses at the gene ends were 6 bases for V and 0 bases for J; bases not matched to a gene: 10. The CDR3 region has the DNA TGTGCCAGCAGACAAGACAGGGCTCCCTTGAACACTGAAGCTTTCTTT. This codes for CASRQDRAPLNTEAFF.

This clone was observed a handful of times. V usage is TRBV6-5 and J usage is TRBJ1-2, with D unresolved. Per the germline V gene, CDR1 is MNHEY and CDR2 is SVGAGI. V was trimmed by 5 bases and J by 8 bases, leaving 15 bases between them. The CDR3 consists of 13 residues. DNA of the CDR3: TGTGCCAGCAGTGGGATCTTCAGCGGCGGCTACACCTTC. This encodes CASSGIFSGGYTF.

The CDR3 loop reads CATLRRGGYGYTF. CDR3 nucleotide sequence: TGTGCCACCCTCCGGCGGGGGGGTTACGGCTACACCTTC. This chain uses TRBV5-4 with TRBJ1-2, with D maybe TRBD1 (5 bases). CDR1 is SGHNT, CDR2 YYREEE, per germline (reference sequence). This CDR3 has 13 amino acids. Trimming removed 9 bases from V and 8 bases from J, with 20 bases in between.

CDR3 bases: TGTGCCAGCAGTGAATATGGGGCGGGGGGATCCTACAATGAGCAGTTCTTC. Translated, it gives CASSEYGAGGSYNEQFF. The V gene is TRBV25-1, the J gene TRBJ2-1; 8 positions match TRBD2. The germline gives CDR1 MGHDK, CDR2 SYGVNS. The CDR3 covers 17 residues. Trimming cost V 0 bases and J 1 base; bases outside gene matches: 5.

The chain recombines TRBV2 with TRBJ1-1, with no clear D. Germline loops: CDR1 SNHLY, CDR2 FYNNEI. The length of the CDR3 is 15 residues. Deletions cut 2 bases from V and 0 bases from J, with 10 bases between. The DNA of the CDR3 is TGTGCCAGCAGTGAAACCACGGGGATGAACACTGAAGCTTTCTTT. This translates into CASSETTGMNTEAFF. The variable domain in full, with the rest retrieved from reference TRBV2 and TRBJ1-1, is EPEVTQTPSHQVTQMGQEVILRCVPISNHLYFYWYRQILGQKVEFLVSFYNNEISEKSEIFDDQFSVERPDGSNFTLKIRSTKLEDSAMYFCASSETTGMNTEAFFGQGTRLTVV.

This clone was seen a single time. V usage is TRBV23-1 and J usage is TRBJ2-1; 11 nucleotides line up with TRBD1. TRBV23-1 is an ORF for which the function is uncertain. The CDR3 has 15 amino acids. The V segment lost 8 bases and the J segment 8 bases; nucleotides outside the gene matches: 11. CDR3 sequence: CASGHGDRGMYEQFF. CDR3 DNA sequence: TGCGCCAGCGGACATGGGGACAGGGGGATGTATGAGCAGTTCTTC.

V is TRBV7-9 and J is TRBJ2-5; no clear D. Germline values: CDR1 SEHNR, CDR2 FQNEAQ (reference sequence). Trimming left V 1 base short and J 1 base short, with 10 bases between. CDR3 length: 15 residues. CDR3: CASSLVQVSQETQYF. The CDR3 region has the DNA TGTGCCAGCAGCTTAGTCCAGGTCTCCCAAGAGACCCAGTACTTC.

This chain links TRBV5-8 with TRBJ1-5; the D gene is possibly TRBD1 (6 bases). This CDR3 spans 16 amino acids. Trimming took 0 bases from V and 1 from J, leaving 11 bases between them. Germline V lookup: CDR1 SGHTS, CDR2 YDEGEE. This chain's CDR3 is CASSLANRVSNQPQHF. In nucleotides, the CDR3 is TGTGCCAGCAGCTTGGCCAACAGGGTGAGCAATCAGCCCCAGCATTTT.

V and J are TRBV7-9 and TRBJ2-1; TRBD1 agrees at 7 bases. This CDR3 has 15 amino acids. V gave up 5 bases and J gave up 3 bases; unmatched junction bases: 7. Germline assignment: CDR1 SEHNR and CDR2 FQNEAQ (reference sequence). The CDR3 nucleotides read TGTGCCAGCAGCGATGTCTCAGGGGGCTACAATGAGCAGTTCTTC. Translating gives CASSDVSGGYNEQFF.

The chain employs TRBV5-1 and TRBJ1-5; D gene ambiguous. The CDR3 consists of 16 residues. Trimming shortened V by 4 bases and J by 4 bases, and 18 bases separated the two germline ends. Per the germline V gene, CDR1 is SGHRS and CDR2 is YFSETQ. The CDR3 nucleotides are TGCGCCAGCAGCGAGACGGGTGGCCCGTTGAATCAGCCCCAGCATTTT. It codes for CASSETGGPLNQPQHF.

The gene calls are TRBV7-2 and TRBJ2-1; 8 bases match TRBD2. Germline CDR1 SGHTA, CDR2 FQGNSA. The CDR3 is 13 amino acids. J was trimmed by 8 bases and V by 3 bases; bases with no gene match: 3. The CDR3 coding sequence is TGTGCCAGCAGCTTTCGGGGGGGGGATGAGCAGTTCTTC. Protein product: CASSFRGGDEQFF.

V gene TRBV7-2 combines with J gene TRBJ1-5; 8 positions match TRBD1. This CDR3 has 14 residues. CDR1 and CDR2 from the germline V gene are SGHTA and FQGNSA. Trimming at V came to 5 bases and at J to 2 bases, leaving 2 bases not matched to a gene. The CDR3 loop reads CASSATGGNQPQHF. CDR3 bases: TGTGCCAGCAGCGCGACAGGGGGCAATCAGCCCCAGCATTTT. The full variable domain, its missing parts supplied by reference TRBV7-2 and TRBJ1-5, is GAGVSQSPSNKVTEKGKDVELRCDPISGHTALYWYRQSLGQGLEFLIYFQGNSAPDKSGLPSDRFSAERTGGSVSTLTIQRTQQEDSAVYLCASSATGGNQPQHFGDGTRLSIL.

In DNA form, the CDR3 reads TGCGCCAGCAGCTTGGCCGGGGAGGGTTACGAGCAGTACTTC. Amino acids: CASSLAGEGYEQYF. The gene calls are TRBV5-1 and TRBJ2-5, with 7 bases lining up with TRBD2. With the DNA end fitting TRBJ2-7 better, the J assignment may be wrong. CDR3 length equals 14 residues. In germline, CDR1 is SGHRS, CDR2 YFSETQ.

This rearrangement joins TRBV2 to TRBJ2-2, with 7 positions matching TRBD1. The CDR3 has 15 amino acids. Unmatched junction bases numbered 11, after V lost 6 bases and J lost 7 bases. Looked up from germline, CDR1 is SNHLY and CDR2 is FYNNEI. Here the CDR3 DNA reads TGTGCCAGCAGCCCCTCCGCCTCAGGGGGCGGGGAGCTGTTTTTT. Amino acids: CASSPSASGGGELFF.

This clone turned up a few times. CDR3 region: CASTPAHGVEQYF. The CDR3 region has the DNA TGTGCCAGCACCCCGGCTCACGGGGTCGAGCAGTACTTC. The chain is built from TRBV5-3 and TRBJ2-7, with D possibly TRBD2 on 5 matching bases. TRBV5-3 falls under the ORF class, with uncertain function. This CDR3 is 13 amino acids long. The V and J ends lost 8 bases and 6 bases respectively, with 18 bases between them.

The CDR3 DNA follows: TGCGCCAGCAGCCCCGACGGGGGGGGCACTGAAGCTTTCTTT. Protein: CASSPDGGGTEAFF. This chain joins TRBV5-1 and TRBJ1-1; maybe TRBD1 (5 bases). V was cut by 4 bases and J by 4 bases, with 14 bases left in between. The CDR3 covers 14 residues. Germline CDR1 is SGHRS and CDR2 is YFSETQ.

The J gene is TRBJ1-4, the V gene TRBV19, with a weak D call TRBD1 (6 bases). Trimming left V 5 bases short and J 7 bases short, with 29 bases between. Germline-derived CDR1 and CDR2 are LNHDA and SQIVND (reference sequence). This CDR3 has 19 residues. DNA for the CDR3: TGTGCCAGTAGTGCCTCTGGACCCCGGGACACCTTCAGGAGTGAAAAACTGTTTTTT. Translation gives CASSASGPRDTFRSEKLFF.

This clone was recorded once. The V gene is TRBV28, the J gene TRBJ1-3; 10 bases are a match to TRBD1. The CDR3 covers 15 residues. CDR1 and CDR2 from the germline V gene are MDHEN and SYDVKM. Unmatched junction bases numbered 9, after V lost 7 bases and J lost 6 bases. The CDR3 sequence is CASKSGTGAENTIYF. CDR3 sequence (DNA): TGTGCCAGCAAATCCGGGACAGGGGCAGAAAACACCATATATTTT.

The chain uses TRBV7-2 and TRBJ1-5; TRBD1 is a possible D gene (5 bases). With 2 bases removed from V and 9 bases from J, the gap between germline ends came to 8 bases. CDR1 is SGHTA, CDR2 FQGNSA, per germline. The length of the CDR3 is 12 residues. The DNA of the CDR3 is TGTGCCAGCAGCTTACAGGGTGCGCCCCAGCATTTT. Translated: CASSLQGAPQHF.

The V call is TRBV9, the J call TRBJ1-1; D gene unclear. Trimming stripped 3 bases from V and 6 bases from J, with 12 bases between. Germline V CDR1 and CDR2: SGDLS, YYNGEE. This CDR3 has 13 residues. Here the CDR3 DNA reads TGTGCCAGCAGCGAAAGAGGGAAGGCTGAAGCTTTCTTT. Its translation is CASSERGKAEAFF.

A single count supports this clone. V is TRBV7-9 and J is TRBJ2-1; 7 bases line up with TRBD2. The trim removed 0 bases at V and 7 bases at J, leaving 0 bases unmatched. The CDR3 is made up of 13 amino acids. The V gene's germline CDR1 is SEHNR and CDR2 FQNEAQ (reference sequence). The CDR3 DNA reads TGTGCCAGCAGCTTAGCGGGAGGGAATGAGCAGTTCTTC. Amino acids: CASSLAGGNEQFF.

This clone was seen only a few times. CDR3 coding DNA: TGCGCCAGCAGCCCTCTAATAGGGGACTACTATGGCTACACCTTC. Translating it yields CASSPLIGDYYGYTF. The genes are TRBV5-1 and TRBJ1-2; perhaps TRBD1 as D (5 bases). V dropped 4 bases and J dropped 3 bases, with 16 bases sitting between them. This CDR3 comprises 15 residues. Germline CDR1 is SGHRS and CDR2 is YFSETQ. Drawing the rest from reference TRBV5-1 and TRBJ1-2, the complete variable domain is KAGVTQTPRYLIKTRGQQVTLSCSPISGHRSVSWYQQTPGQGLQFLFEYFSETQRNKGNFPGRFSGRQFSNSRSEMNVSTLELGDSALYLCASSPLIGDYYGYTFGSGTRLTVV.

The chain links TRBV5-1 to TRBJ1-2, with 7 bases matching TRBD1. This CDR3 is built from 13 residues. Germline trimming cut 4 bases from V and 6 bases from J; bases unmatched to any gene: 6. The germline V gene encodes CDR1 SGHRS and CDR2 YFSETQ. CDR3 region: CASSPQTGDGYTF. The CDR3 coding sequence is TGCGCCAGCAGCCCCCAAACAGGGGATGGCTACACCTTC. Filled out from reference TRBV5-1 and TRBJ1-2, the complete variable domain reads KAGVTQTPRYLIKTRGQQVTLSCSPISGHRSVSWYQQTPGQGLQFLFEYFSETQRNKGNFPGRFSGRQFSNSRSEMNVSTLELGDSALYLCASSPQTGDGYTFGSGTRLTVV.